The clone carrying this TCR beta chain was picked up many times. The antigen remains undetermined. The CDR3 totals 11 residues. Germline CDR1 DFQATT, CDR2 SNEGSKA (reference sequence). Trimming left V 7 bases short and J 13 bases short, with 17 bases between. The sample is drawn from a study of T cells after yellow fever vaccination. TCRdb independently ran MiXCR on the 5' RACE reads; one entry per CDR3 protein. The sample lists about 160,000 distinct CDR3 sequences, around 7.3% occurring once. The study, taken as a whole, reports: Clonotype sharing between CD4 and CD8 compartments was small. Post-booster reappearance was seen for most primary-vaccination clones (around 97% CD4, around 90% CD8). The secondary response showed a weaker magnitude and a faster peak, day 5 versus 15. Abundant bulk-population clonotypes could contaminate the FACS-sorted repertoires.

The sequencing here drew on CD4+ T cells sorted from PBMCs, taken 4 to 5 days after the first yellow fever vaccination. The receptor comes from a man between 18 and 35 years old who received the YFV17D yellow fever vaccine. This chain uses TRBV20-1 with TRBJ2-1; no definite D call. CDR3 coding DNA: TGCAGTGTCAGAGATCTAAAGTCTCAGTTCTTC. This sequence encodes CSVRDLKSQFF.